This TCR beta chain was sequenced for a study of T cell responses to AZD1222 COVID-19 vaccine. Whole-study findings and limits: Spike was spanned by vaccine-associated CD4 TCRs, with dominance at 160-218 and 743-854. Repertoires were sampled only after the peak T cell response.

Notes on this clone: Antigen unknown.

Researchers grouped second doses given at about 4 or about 12 weeks into one pool. Sequencing used immunoSEQ multiplex PCR; TCRdb keeps in-frame clones, though not all of them. Among roughly 120,000 clones listed, roughly 92% were seen once. Deletions cut 5 bases from V and 9 bases from J, with 9 bases between. Germline CDR1 reads SGHTA; CDR2 reads FQGNSA. The CDR3 extends over 11 amino acids. The material sequenced was peripheral blood, taken 28 days after the second AZD1222 dose. The J gene is TRBJ2-3, the V gene TRBV7-2; D unresolved. The TCR comes from an adult who received the AZD1222 COVID-19 vaccine. The CDR3 nucleotides are TGTGCCAGCAGCCTCCTGGGCACGCAGTATTTT. Its protein is CASSLLGTQYF.